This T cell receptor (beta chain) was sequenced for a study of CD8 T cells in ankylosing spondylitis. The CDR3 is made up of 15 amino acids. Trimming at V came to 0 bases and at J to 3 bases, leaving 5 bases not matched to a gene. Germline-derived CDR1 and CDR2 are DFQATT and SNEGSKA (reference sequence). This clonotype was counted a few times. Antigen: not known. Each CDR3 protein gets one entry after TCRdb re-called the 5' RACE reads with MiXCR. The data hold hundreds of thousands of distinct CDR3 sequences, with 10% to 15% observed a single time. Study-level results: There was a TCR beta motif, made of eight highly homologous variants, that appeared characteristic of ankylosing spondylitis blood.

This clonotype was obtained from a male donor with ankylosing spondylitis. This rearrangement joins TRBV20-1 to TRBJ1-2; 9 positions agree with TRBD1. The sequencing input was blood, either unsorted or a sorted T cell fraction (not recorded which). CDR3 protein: CSARDLRQGDYGYTF. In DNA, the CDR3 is TGCAGTGCTAGAGATCTCAGACAGGGGGACTATGGCTACACCTTC.